One sample yielded the 9 T cell receptor beta chains listed below, sequenced in a study of T cell changes during pregnancy in multiple sclerosis. Repertoires were generated with immunoSEQ multiplex PCR, while TCRdb's copy carries only in-frame clones and drops some. The data contain 95,000 to 150,000 clones, around 93% of them seen just once; the ten biggest clones take up approximately 6.2%. The sequencing used peripheral blood, collected before pregnancy. The source is a female donor with multiple sclerosis, enrolled in a pregnancy study.

This clone showed up just once. The chain combines TRBV25-1 with TRBJ1-3, with 10 bases matching TRBD1. Trimming cost V 6 bases and J 2 bases; bases outside gene matches: 1. CDR1 is MGHDK, CDR2 SYGVNS, per germline. The CDR3 is 14 amino acids. The CDR3 coding sequence is TGTGCCAGCAGCGACAGGGGGCCTGGAAACACCATATATTTT. This sequence encodes CASSDRGPGNTIYF. The variable domain in full, completed from reference TRBV25-1 and TRBJ1-3, reads EADIYQTPRYLVIGTGKKITLECSQTMGHDKMYWYQQDPGMELHLIHYSYGVNSTEKGDLSSESTVSRIRTEHFPLTLESARPSHTSQYLCASSDRGPGNTIYFGEGSWLTVV.

The V and J genes are TRBV6-1 and TRBJ2-5; 9 bases map to TRBD1. With 6 bases clipped from V and 2 bases from J, the junction kept 4 bases outside the gene matches. Germline V lookup: CDR1 MNHNS, CDR2 SASEGT. This CDR3 spans 14 amino acids. CDR3 in DNA: TGTGCCAGCAGCGCGGGACAGGGACAAGAGACCCAGTACTTC. It specifies CASSAGQGQETQYF.

The chain couples TRBV18 to TRBJ2-3, with 7 bases identical to TRBD1. The CDR3 runs 13 residues. Per germline, CDR1 KGHSH and CDR2 LQKENI. Trimming cost V 3 bases and J 6 bases; bases outside gene matches: 3. The CDR3 nucleotides are TGTGCCAGCTCACCGGGGACAGTGGATACGCAGTATTTT. It translates to CASSPGTVDTQYF.

The rearrangement uses TRBV30 and TRBJ2-4, with D possibly being TRBD1 (6 bases). The CDR3 spans 17 residues. CDR1 is GTSNPN, CDR2 SVGIG, per germline (reference sequence). V dropped 1 base and J dropped 5 bases, with 21 bases sitting between them. CDR3 in DNA: TGTGCCTGGAGTGACTCGACAGGAATGCGGCTGGAAAACATTCAGTACTTC. This sequence encodes CAWSDSTGMRLENIQYF.

The chain links TRBV5-1 to TRBJ2-3; possible D gene TRBD1, 5 bases. CDR3 length: 20 residues. From germline, CDR1 is SGHRS and CDR2 YFSETQ. Trimming removed 3 bases from V and 2 bases from J, with 28 bases in between. CDR3 sequence: CASSSDLSRQLVKSTDTQYF. For the CDR3, the DNA is TGCGCCAGCAGCTCAGATCTTTCACGACAGCTAGTTAAGTCCACAGATACGCAGTATTTT.

The chain joins TRBV28 to TRBJ2-7; TRBD1 matches at 7 bases. The V and J ends lost 7 bases and 1 base, in that order; junction bases with no gene match: 1. Germline loops: CDR1 MDHEN, CDR2 SYDVKM. The CDR3 has 12 amino acids. The CDR3 sequence is CASKDRSYEQYF. CDR3 DNA sequence: TGTGCCAGCAAGGACAGGTCCTACGAGCAGTACTTC.

The V and J genes are TRBV7-9 and TRBJ2-3; possible D gene TRBD2, 5 bases. The CDR3 consists of 15 residues. V lost 6 bases to trimming and J lost 1 base, with 14 bases between them. The germline CDR1 and CDR2 sequences are SEHNR and FQNEAQ (reference sequence). Here the CDR3 DNA reads TGTGCCAGCAGACCCGGACTTCTCCGCACAGATACGCAGTATTTT. Its protein product is CASRPGLLRTDTQYF.

This clone was counted only a few times. The V and J genes are TRBV10-3 and TRBJ2-7; no firm D call. Deletions cut 3 bases from V and 4 bases from J, with 4 bases between. Per germline, CDR1 ENHRY and CDR2 SYGVKD. This CDR3 has 11 residues. The CDR3 DNA reads as TGTGCCATCAGTGACAGGTACGAGCAGTACTTC. The encoded protein is CAISDRYEQYF.

The chain joins TRBV6-1 to TRBJ1-2; possibly TRBD1 for D (6 bases). Looked up from germline, CDR1 is MNHNS and CDR2 is SASEGT. Between the trimmed V and J ends, which lost 8 bases and 4 bases, there was a span of 14 bases. The CDR3 is made up of 13 amino acids. The DNA of the CDR3 is TGTGCCAGCGGGGGCTTACTGGCCTATGGCTACACCTTC. Residues: CASGGLLAYGYTF.